This TCR beta chain was documented in a study of graft-versus-host responses after intestinal transplantation. Assay used: immunoSEQ multiplex PCR; TCRdb lists only in-frame clones, some missing. The data show about 100,000 clones, roughly nine tenths seen once. Germline CDR1 is SGDLS and CDR2 is YYNGEE. This CDR3 has 14 amino acids. Trimming removed 2 bases at V and 0 bases at J, with 3 bases between. A remark on this clone: What it binds is not known.

Broader study findings: Researchers found GvH clones in recipient marrow, and some showed up first in ileum or blood.

This rearrangement joins TRBV9 to TRBJ2-6, with D unresolved. This TCR was sampled from a human donor who was the organ donor for an intestinal transplant. The material was unstimulated CD4+ T cells sorted from spleen or lymph node cells, obtained before transplant. In nucleotides, the CDR3 is TGTGCCAGCAGCGTCTACTCTGGGGCCAACGTCCTGACTTTC. Residues: CASSVYSGANVLTF.